Listed here is a single T cell receptor (beta chain). This sample is part of a study of blood T cell repertoires in COVID-19. Looking at the study overall: There were acute and convalescent COVID-19 samples, and they came from the United States, Italy and Spain. T cells, B-cell-depleted T cells, or PBMCs supplied cDNA or gDNA.

As handled by the study authors: Estimation of nucleated cell counts was performed using reference gene primer amplification. The assay was immunoSEQ multiplex PCR, and TCRdb's table has in-frame clones only and misses some. Clone size and the V and J calls come from that table; the DNA yielded D and trimming. Among tens of thousands of clones, over 70% were seen once, and the ten largest hold 5.8%. The V gene lost 5 bases and the J gene lost 6 bases, with 20 bases spanning the gap. The CDR3 totals 16 residues. Per germline, CDR1 MDHEN and CDR2 SYDVKM. This chain links TRBV28 with TRBJ2-1; D perhaps matches TRBD1 (5 bases). Sequencing was performed on peripheral blood. This sequence originates from a man aged 45-60 years with active COVID-19. The CDR3 nucleotides are TGTGCCAGCAGTGGGGTAGCCCCGGACACGGGCAATGAGCAGTTCTTC. Translating gives CASSGVAPDTGNEQFF.